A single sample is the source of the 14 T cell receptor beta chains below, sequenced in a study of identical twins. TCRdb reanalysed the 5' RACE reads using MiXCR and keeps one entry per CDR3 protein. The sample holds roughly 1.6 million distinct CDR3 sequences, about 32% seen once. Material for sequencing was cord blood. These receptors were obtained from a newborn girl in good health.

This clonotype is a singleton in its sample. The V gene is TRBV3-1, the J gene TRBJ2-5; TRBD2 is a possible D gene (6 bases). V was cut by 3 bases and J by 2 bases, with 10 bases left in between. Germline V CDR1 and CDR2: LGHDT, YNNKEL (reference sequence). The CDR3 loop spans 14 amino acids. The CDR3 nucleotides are TGTGCCAGCAGCCACTTTGCGGGACAAGAGACCCAGTACTTC. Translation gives CASSHFAGQETQYF.

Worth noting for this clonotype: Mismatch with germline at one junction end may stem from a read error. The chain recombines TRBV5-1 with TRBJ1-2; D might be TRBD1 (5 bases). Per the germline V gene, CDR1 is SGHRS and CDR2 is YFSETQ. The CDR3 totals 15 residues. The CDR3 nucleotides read TGCGCCAGCAGCTTGGGGCGGAGGGACCCTTATGACTACACCTTC. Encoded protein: CASSLGRRDPYDYTF.

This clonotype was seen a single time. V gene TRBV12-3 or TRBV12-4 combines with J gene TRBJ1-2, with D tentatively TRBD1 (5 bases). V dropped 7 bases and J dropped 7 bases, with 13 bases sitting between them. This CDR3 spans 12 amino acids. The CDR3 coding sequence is TGTGCCAGCAACCTACAGGTCTTTGGCTACACCTTC. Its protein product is CASNLQVFGYTF.

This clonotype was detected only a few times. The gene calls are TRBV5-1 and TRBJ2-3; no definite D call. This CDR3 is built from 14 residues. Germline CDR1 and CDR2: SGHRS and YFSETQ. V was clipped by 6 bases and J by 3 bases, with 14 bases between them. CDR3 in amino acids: CASTLDPRTDTQYF. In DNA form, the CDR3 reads TGCGCCAGCACTCTGGACCCGCGGACAGATACGCAGTATTTT.

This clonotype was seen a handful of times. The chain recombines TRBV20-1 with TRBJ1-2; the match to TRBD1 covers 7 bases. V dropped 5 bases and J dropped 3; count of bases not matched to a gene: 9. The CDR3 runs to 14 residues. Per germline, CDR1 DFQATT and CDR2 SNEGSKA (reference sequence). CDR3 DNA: TGCAGTGCTTCACCTCACAGGGGTTACTATGGCTACACCTTC. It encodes CSASPHRGYYGYTF.

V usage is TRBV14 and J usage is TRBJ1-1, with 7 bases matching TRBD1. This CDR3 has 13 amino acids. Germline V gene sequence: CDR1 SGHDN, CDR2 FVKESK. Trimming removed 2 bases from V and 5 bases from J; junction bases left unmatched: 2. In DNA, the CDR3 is TGTGCCAGCAGCCAACAGACAGGGACTGAAGCTTTCTTT. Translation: CASSQQTGTEAFF.

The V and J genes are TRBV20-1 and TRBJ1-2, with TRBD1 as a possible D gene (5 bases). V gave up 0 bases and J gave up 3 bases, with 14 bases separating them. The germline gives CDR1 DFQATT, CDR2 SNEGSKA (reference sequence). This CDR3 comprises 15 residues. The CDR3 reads CSARDRRGYDYGYTF. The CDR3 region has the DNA TGCAGTGCTAGAGATAGGCGGGGCTATGACTATGGCTACACCTTC.

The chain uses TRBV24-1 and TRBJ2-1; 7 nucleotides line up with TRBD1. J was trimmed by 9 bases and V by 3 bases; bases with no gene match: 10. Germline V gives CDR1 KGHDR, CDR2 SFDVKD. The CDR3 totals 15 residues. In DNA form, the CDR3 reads TGTGCCACCAGTGATCCGAACCCGGGACAGATTGAGCAGTTCTTC. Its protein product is CATSDPNPGQIEQFF.

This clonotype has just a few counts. The CDR3 DNA is TGCCCTCGTTGGGACAGGGTGACTGAAGCTTTCTTT. Translation: CPRWDRVTEAFF. V is TRBV5-1 and J is TRBJ1-1; 9 bases fit TRBD1. Germline assignment: CDR1 SGHRS and CDR2 YFSETQ. This CDR3 is built from 12 residues.

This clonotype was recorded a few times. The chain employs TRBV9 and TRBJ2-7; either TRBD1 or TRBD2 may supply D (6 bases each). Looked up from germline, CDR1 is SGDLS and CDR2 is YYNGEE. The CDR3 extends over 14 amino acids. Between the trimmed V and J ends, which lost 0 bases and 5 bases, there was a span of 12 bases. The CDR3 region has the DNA TGTGCCAGCAGCGTAGGAGGGGGAGGAGACGAGCAGTACTTC. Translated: CASSVGGGGDEQYF.

The CDR3 DNA follows: TGCAGTGCCCAATCGGGTGGCGGAGAGACCCAGTACTTC. Translating it yields CSAQSGGGETQYF. The chain links TRBV20-1 to TRBJ2-5; D is uncertain. The CDR3 spans 13 residues. The germline CDR1 and CDR2 sequences are DFQATT and SNEGSKA (reference sequence). With 6 bases removed from V and 4 bases from J, the gap between germline ends came to 15 bases.

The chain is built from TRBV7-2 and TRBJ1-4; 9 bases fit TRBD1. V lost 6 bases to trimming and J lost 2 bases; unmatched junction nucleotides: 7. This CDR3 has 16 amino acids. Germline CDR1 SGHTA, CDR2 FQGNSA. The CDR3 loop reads CASSSQGAGTNEKLFF. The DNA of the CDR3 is TGTGCCAGCAGTTCACAGGGGGCTGGGACTAATGAAAAACTGTTTTTT.

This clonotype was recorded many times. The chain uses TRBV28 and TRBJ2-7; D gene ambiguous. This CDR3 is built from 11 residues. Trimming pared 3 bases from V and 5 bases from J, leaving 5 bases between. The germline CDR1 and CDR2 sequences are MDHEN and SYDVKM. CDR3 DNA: TGTGCCAGCAGTTTCATCGACGAGCAGTACTTC. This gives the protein CASSFIDEQYF.

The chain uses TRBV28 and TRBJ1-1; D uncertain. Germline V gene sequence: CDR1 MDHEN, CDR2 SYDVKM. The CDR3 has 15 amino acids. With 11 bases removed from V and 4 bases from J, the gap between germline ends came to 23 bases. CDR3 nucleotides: TGTGCCTGCTCCCCTTCCAGAGGGCCAGGCACTGAAGCTTTCTTT. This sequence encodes CACSPSRGPGTEAFF.